This T cell receptor beta chain was recorded in a study of blood T cell repertoires in COVID-19. Study background: Nucleic acid was either cDNA or gDNA, and it came from T cells, B-cell-depleted T cells, or PBMCs.

Participants were aged about 18 to 89 years from about two dozen US areas. The recovered donors of Cohort 3 showed two negative PCRs, clearance, or symptom resolution. Germline-derived CDR1 and CDR2 are MDHEN and SYDVKM. Trimming left V 2 bases short and J 6 bases short, with 8 bases between. The CDR3 spans 13 residues. Under the authors' procedure: Reference gene primer amplification in the assay estimated nucleated cell counts. Sequencing was performed with immunoSEQ multiplex PCR; in TCRdb, only in-frame clones are kept and a portion is missing. The V and J calls and the clone size are those of that table, but D and trimming were determined from the DNA. The table shows around 250,000 clones, with 70% to 85% occurring only once.

The specimen was PBMCs or T cells enriched from blood (not recorded which). The rearrangement joins TRBV28 to TRBJ1-5; no clear D gene. This receptor was taken from a man aged 35-49 years who had recovered from COVID-19. The CDR3 DNA reads as TGTGCCAGCAGTTTAAGACAAGGTCAGCCCCAGCATTTT. This translates into CASSLRQGQPQHF.